The sequence of this T cell receptor beta chain was determined in a study of T cells in Graves' hyperthyroidism and ophthalmopathy. Using RNA transcripts as the source, TCR beta CDR3 regions were amplified. HTBI primers were the set used in a first-round RT-PCR of the TCR CDR3. TCRdb used MiXCR to reprocess the multiplex PCR reads, holding one entry per CDR3 protein. The sample lists under 350,000 distinct CDR3 sequences, roughly 15% occurring once. This clonotype was detected a few times. The PBMCs studied were ones that came from 10 ml fresh peripheral blood. The clonotype was recovered from a middle-aged woman with Graves' ophthalmopathy. Material for sequencing was blood.

CDR3 sequence reads: CASSFLRGPGTDTQYF. The CDR3 nucleotides are TGTGCCAGCAGCTTTTTACGGGGGCCGGGCACAGATACGCAGTATTTT. This chain links TRBV13 with TRBJ2-3; tentatively, D is TRBD1 or TRBD2 (6 bases each). Trimming cost V 3 bases and J 1 base, with 14 bases left between them. CDR3 length equals 16 residues. Germline CDR1 PRHDT, CDR2 FYEKMQ (reference sequence).